This passage covers 26 T cell receptor beta chains from one sample sequenced in a study of T cells after yellow fever vaccination (dated by TCRdb to the late 2010s). Libraries were made using 5' RACE. The sequencer listed for this sample is Illumina NovaSeq 6000. The public reads were quality trimmed at Q25 with fastp and then assembled into clones with MiXCR by TCRdb, keeping productive beta chains. Duplicate CDR3 protein sequences are folded into a single record with the most common DNA and genes. The sample includes just over 300,000 distinct CDR3 sequences, with about 3.5% observed a single time. 20% to 30% of the sample goes to the ten largest clones. What the treatment or condition label conveys for this sample: live attenuated yellow fever vaccine strain. The sequencing here drew on PBMCs, taken on the day of the yellow fever booster vaccination. The receptors come from a man aged 18-30 years who received the YFV17D yellow fever vaccine.

This clonotype was detected many times. The chain has TRBV11-2 and TRBJ2-1; 7 nucleotides align to TRBD2. The CDR3 extends over 15 amino acids. CDR1 is SGHAT, CDR2 FQNNGV, per germline. The V and J ends lost 5 bases and 7 bases, in that order; junction bases with no gene match: 11. DNA for the CDR3: TGTGCCAGCAGCAGTAGACTAGGCGGGGGTAATGAGCAGTTCTTC. This sequence encodes CASSSRLGGGNEQFF.

In this sample, this clonotype turned up a few times. V is TRBV7-2 and J is TRBJ1-5; weak D call: TRBD1 (5 bases). Germline V CDR1 and CDR2: SGHTA, FQGNSA. With 1 base removed from V and 2 bases from J, the gap between germline ends came to 9 bases. The CDR3 runs to 15 residues. CDR3 protein: CASSLGQFGNQPQHF. The CDR3 nucleotides are TGTGCCAGCAGCTTAGGACAGTTCGGCAATCAGCCCCAGCATTTT.

This clonotype was observed at least ten times. V and J are TRBV5-5 and TRBJ2-7; D possibly corresponds to TRBD2 (5 bases). The V gene lost 6 bases and the J gene lost 0 bases, with 22 bases spanning the gap. CDR3 length equals 17 residues. Germline CDR1 reads SGHKS; CDR2 reads YYEKEE (reference sequence). In DNA form, the CDR3 reads TGTGCCAGCACTCTGAACCCGCGGGCCGACAACTCCTACGAGCAGTACTTC. Translating it yields CASTLNPRADNSYEQYF.

This clonotype has more than one count but fewer than ten. CDR3 DNA: TGTGCCAGCAGCTTCCATCCGGGACAGGGATTGACTGAAGCTTTCTTT. Protein sequence: CASSFHPGQGLTEAFF. The chain couples TRBV7-2 to TRBJ1-1; 9 bases match TRBD1. The V and J ends lost 3 bases and 5 bases, in that order; junction bases with no gene match: 10. Germline V gives CDR1 SGHTA, CDR2 FQGNSA. The CDR3 sequence is 16 residues long.

This clonotype was seen many times. This sequence joins TRBV5-4 and TRBJ1-1; 8 nucleotides line up with TRBD1. The germline gives CDR1 SGHNT, CDR2 YYREEE (reference sequence). There are 15 residues in the CDR3. The trim removed 3 bases at V and 2 bases at J, leaving 6 bases unmatched. The CDR3: CASSSSDRGNTEAFF. The CDR3 DNA reads as TGTGCCAGCAGCTCCAGTGACAGGGGTAACACTGAAGCTTTCTTT.

This clonotype was detected only a few times. The chain joins TRBV7-2 to TRBJ2-3; D gene uncertain. Trimming shortened V by 1 base and J by 4 bases, and 6 bases separated the two germline ends. This CDR3 has 13 residues. Looked up from germline, CDR1 is SGHTA and CDR2 is FQGNSA. The CDR3 coding sequence is TGTGCCAGCAGCTTAGACAGCTCAGATACGCAGTATTTT. Amino acid sequence: CASSLDSSDTQYF.

This chain uses TRBV20-1 with TRBJ1-4; tentatively, D is TRBD1 (6 bases). Germline V gene data show CDR1 as DFQATT and CDR2 as SNEGSKA (reference sequence). Deletions cut 5 bases from V and 5 bases from J, with 15 bases between. The CDR3 is 14 residues long. CDR3 in DNA: TGCAGTGCTCCTGCGCAGGGGAGGAATGAAAAACTGTTTTTT. As protein: CSAPAQGRNEKLFF.

Ten or more counts support this clonotype. The chain carries TRBV5-1 and TRBJ2-5, with 7 bases matching TRBD1. CDR1 and CDR2 from the germline V gene are SGHRS and YFSETQ. V dropped 6 bases and J dropped 3; count of bases not matched to a gene: 8. CDR3 length: 14 residues. CDR3 bases: TGCGCCAGCAACCGAAGGGACAGTAAAGAGACCCAGTACTTC. Translating gives CASNRRDSKETQYF. Looking up the rest from reference TRBV5-1 and TRBJ2-5 gives the full variable domain: KAGVTQTPRYLIKTRGQQVTLSCSPISGHRSVSWYQQTPGQGLQFLFEYFSETQRNKGNFPGRFSGRQFSNSRSEMNVSTLELGDSALYLCASNRRDSKETQYFGPGTRLLVL.

Ten or more counts support this clonotype. V and J are TRBV7-8 and TRBJ2-3; D not certain. Per the germline V gene, CDR1 is SGHVS and CDR2 is FQNEAQ. The V gene lost 1 base and the J gene lost 6 bases, with 8 bases spanning the gap. The CDR3 runs 13 residues. The CDR3 region has the DNA TGTGCCAGCAGCTTAGTCTTGTCGGATACGCAGTATTTT. Its protein is CASSLVLSDTQYF.

This clonotype was seen ten or more times. The chain has TRBV12-3 or TRBV12-4 and TRBJ2-5, with D perhaps TRBD1 (5 bases). The CDR3 spans 13 residues. Trimming shortened V by 8 bases and J by 1 base, and 11 bases separated the two germline ends. Here the CDR3 reads CASGRVSQETQYF. CDR3 DNA sequence: TGTGCCAGCGGCAGGGTGAGCCAAGAGACCCAGTACTTC.

The chain carries TRBV5-1 and TRBJ1-1, with D perhaps matching TRBD1 (5 bases). Germline values: CDR1 SGHRS, CDR2 YFSETQ. Trimming cost V 8 bases and J 1 base, with 15 bases left between them. The CDR3 totals 14 residues. For the CDR3, the DNA is TGCGCCAGTACATACGACAGTTCGAACACTGAAGCTTTCTTT. It yields the protein CASTYDSSNTEAFF.

Ten or more counts support this clonotype. The genes are TRBV20-1 and TRBJ2-7; either TRBD1 or TRBD2 may supply D (5 bases each). The CDR3 totals 14 residues. Germline loops: CDR1 DFQATT, CDR2 SNEGSKA (reference sequence). Trimming removed 5 bases from V and 0 bases from J, with 14 bases in between. The CDR3 loop reads CSAGLGTLSYEQYV. The CDR3 DNA is TGCAGTGCTGGCCTGGGGACGCTCTCCTACGAGCAGTACGTC.

The chain is built from TRBV19 and TRBJ1-6; D may be TRBD1 (5 bases). The germline V and J ends were trimmed by 7 bases and 13 bases, with 11 bases remaining between them. In germline, CDR1 is LNHDA, CDR2 SQIVND (reference sequence). The CDR3 is made up of 11 amino acids. Written as DNA, the CDR3 is TGTGCCAGTAACGCCGGGGGGCCCCTCCACTTT. The encoded protein is CASNAGGPLHF.

This clonotype was counted many times. The chain recombines TRBV18 with TRBJ2-7, with D possibly matching TRBD2 (6 bases). In germline, CDR1 is KGHSH, CDR2 LQKENI. Trimming shortened V by 4 bases and J by 5 bases, and 9 bases separated the two germline ends. There are 12 residues in the CDR3. The CDR3 sequence is CASSQGRNEQYV. The CDR3 DNA reads TGTGCCAGCTCACAGGGGAGGAACGAGCAGTACGTC.

This clonotype was seen more than once but under ten times. The rearrangement links TRBV15 to TRBJ1-2; no clear D gene. This CDR3 is built from 15 residues. The germline V gene encodes CDR1 LNHNV and CDR2 YYDKDF (reference sequence). V lost 0 bases, J lost 6 bases, and 14 bases lay in between. In nucleotides, the CDR3 is TGTGCCACCAGCAGAGATACGTCAAGGGAAGATGGCTACACCTTC. It is translated as CATSRDTSREDGYTF.

This clonotype has only a few counts. This chain uses TRBV11-2 with TRBJ2-5; D is unclear. Trimming took 1 base from V and 4 from J, leaving 13 bases between them. This CDR3 region has 15 residues. Per germline, CDR1 SGHAT and CDR2 FQNNGV. The CDR3 bases are TGTGCCAGCAGCTTAGGGGTCCGGGTTGGAGAGACCCAGTACTTC. Protein: CASSLGVRVGETQYF.

This clonotype was recorded many times. The rearrangement links TRBV20-1 to TRBJ1-1; 9 bases line up with TRBD1. CDR1 DFQATT and CDR2 SNEGSKA come from the germline V gene (reference sequence). The CDR3 spans 16 residues. The ends lost 1 base at V and 4 bases at J; junction bases unmatched: 10. The CDR3 region has the DNA TGCAGTGCTAGAGGGGGGGACAGGGCGATCTTCACTGAAGCTTTCTTT. It translates to CSARGGDRAIFTEAFF.

Ten or more counts support this clonotype. The rearrangement links TRBV5-4 to TRBJ2-6; D call uncertain. The V gene lost 5 bases and the J gene lost 2 bases, with 8 bases spanning the gap. CDR3 length: 14 residues. Per the germline V gene, CDR1 is SGHNT and CDR2 is YYREEE (reference sequence). CDR3 region: CASRYGPGANVLTF. Here the CDR3 DNA reads TGTGCCAGCAGATATGGACCTGGGGCCAACGTCCTGACTTTC.

Many counts were recorded for this clonotype. This sequence joins TRBV11-2 and TRBJ2-5; the D is unclear. From germline, CDR1 is SGHAT and CDR2 FQNNGV. The CDR3 totals 13 residues. Trimming stripped 3 bases from V and 0 bases from J, with 5 bases between. CDR3 sequence (DNA): TGTGCCAGCAGCTTTTCCTACCAAGAGACCCAGTACTTC. It is translated as CASSFSYQETQYF.

This clonotype came up many times. V gene TRBV6-5 combines with J gene TRBJ2-1; TRBD1 aligns across 8 bases. This CDR3 has 14 amino acids. Germline CDR1 and CDR2: MNHEY and SVGAGI. V dropped 0 bases and J dropped 10; count of bases not matched to a gene: 5. This CDR3 is CASSYSGTGLEQFF. CDR3 in DNA: TGTGCCAGCAGTTACTCCGGGACAGGCTTGGAGCAGTTCTTC.

This clonotype was seen many times. J is TRBJ1-1 and V is TRBV29-1; D unclear. The germline CDR1 and CDR2 sequences are SQVTM and ANQGSEA. The CDR3 covers 15 residues. The V gene lost 4 bases and the J gene lost 0 bases, with 15 bases spanning the gap. CDR3 in DNA: TGCAGCGTTGGAGGGCCACTAGGGCTGAACACTGAAGCTTTCTTT. Encoded protein: CSVGGPLGLNTEAFF.

This clonotype was detected ten times or more. The chain couples TRBV12-3 or TRBV12-4 to TRBJ2-1; the D gene is possibly TRBD1 (5 bases). The V end was cut by 6 bases, the J end by 10 bases, with 16 bases between. The CDR3 spans 13 residues. The chain's CDR3 is CASRPGLGLEQFF. The DNA for the CDR3 is TGTGCCAGCAGACCAGGATTGGGGCTCGAGCAGTTCTTC.

This clonotype showed up many times. The chain employs TRBV5-1 and TRBJ2-4, with D possibly matching TRBD2 (7 bases). V was pared by 0 bases and J by 7 bases, with 11 bases between. The CDR3 covers 14 residues. CDR1 SGHRS and CDR2 YFSETQ come from the germline V gene. CDR3 sequence reads: CASSLAGGVNIQYF. The CDR3 nucleotides read TGCGCCAGCAGCTTGGCGGGGGGCGTGAACATTCAGTACTTC.

This clonotype was recorded many times. V gene TRBV4-2 combines with J gene TRBJ2-2; the D is unclear. Between the trimmed V and J ends, which lost 2 bases and 0 bases, there was a span of 10 bases. This CDR3 spans 16 amino acids. Germline loops: CDR1 LGHNA, CDR2 YNFKEQ. The CDR3 loop is CASSQSLGTNTGELFF. The CDR3 region has the DNA TGTGCCAGCAGCCAATCCCTCGGCACGAACACCGGGGAGCTGTTTTTT.

This clonotype was recorded many times. The chain employs TRBV11-2 and TRBJ2-4; the match to TRBD1 covers 9 bases. V shed 5 bases and J 7 bases; nucleotides not matched to a gene: 12. Germline V gene data show CDR1 as SGHAT and CDR2 as FQNNGV. The CDR3 covers 16 residues. The CDR3 loop is CASSGYSGTGKNIQYF. The CDR3, as DNA: TGTGCCAGCAGCGGCTACTCTGGGACAGGGAAGAACATTCAGTACTTC.

This clonotype appeared many times. J is TRBJ2-2 and V is TRBV18, with TRBD1 matching 8 bases. CDR1 is KGHSH, CDR2 LQKENI, per germline. V lost 5 bases, J lost 7 bases, and 6 bases stayed unmatched. The CDR3 runs 14 residues. CDR3 loop: CASSDRGSDGELFF. In DNA form, the CDR3 reads TGTGCCAGCTCAGACAGGGGATCGGACGGGGAGCTGTTTTTT.